The 24 T cell receptor beta chains in this list originate from one sample, sequenced in a study of OX40 agonist ivuxolimab in advanced cancers. The method was immunoSEQ multiplex PCR; TCRdb's version includes in-frame clones alone and lacks a portion of them. Of roughly 67,000 clones detected, roughly 87% appear once; the ten largest clones hold around 5.1%. Sequenced here: CD4+ or CD8+ T cells sorted from blood, sampled in a trial of the OX40 agonist ivuxolimab. The receptors shown here come from an adult with an advanced solid tumor such as melanoma, head and neck, liver or kidney cancer.

The V call is TRBV11-1, the J call TRBJ2-5, with D maybe TRBD2 (6 bases). Germline assignment: CDR1 SGHAT and CDR2 FQDESV (reference sequence). Trimming pared 1 base from V and 5 bases from J, leaving 14 bases between. The CDR3 loop spans 15 amino acids. This chain's CDR3 is CASSLGGGPVETQYF. CDR3 DNA: TGTGCCAGCAGCTTAGGCGGAGGGCCTGTGGAGACCCAGTACTTC.

This chain joins TRBV6-5 and TRBJ1-6; D may be TRBD1 (6 bases). Trimming left V 2 bases short and J 6 bases short, with 14 bases between. Germline CDR1 and CDR2: MNHEY and SVGAGI. CDR3 size: 16 residues. The CDR3 reads CASSYPQGGGNSPLHF. CDR3 sequence (DNA): TGTGCCAGCAGTTACCCACAGGGTGGAGGTAATTCACCCCTCCACTTT.

The chain uses TRBV18 and TRBJ1-5, with a tentative D call TRBD1 (6 bases). The CDR3 is made up of 14 amino acids. CDR1 and CDR2 (germline): KGHSH, LQKENI. V was pared by 4 bases and J by 6 bases, with 13 bases between. The CDR3 sequence is CASSLTTGFQPQHF. The CDR3 DNA reads TGTGCCAGCTCACTGACTACAGGGTTTCAGCCCCAGCATTTT.

In the case of this clone: This CDR3 fails to terminate in the conserved phenylalanine or tryptophan, so it likely reflects a read error. This chain joins TRBV4-1 and TRBJ1-2, with a possible D match to TRBD1 (6 bases). CDR3 length equals 13 residues. Trimming took 2 bases from V and 4 from J, leaving 8 bases between them. Germline assignment: CDR1 MGHRA and CDR2 YSYEKL. CDR3 sequence (DNA): TGCGCCAGCAGCCAACGGGGGCCCTATGGCTACACCCTC. Translated, it gives CASSQRGPYGYTL.

The V call is TRBV2, the J call TRBJ2-7, with TRBD1 matching over 7 bases. Per the germline V gene, CDR1 is SNHLY and CDR2 is FYNNEI. V shed 4 bases, J shed 2 bases, and the junction held 5 bases outside the gene matches. This CDR3 has 14 amino acids. CDR3 nucleotide sequence: TGTGCCAGCAGTGGGAACAGGGGCACCTACGAGCAGTACTTC. This encodes CASSGNRGTYEQYF.

The V call is TRBV4-3, the J call TRBJ2-7, with no clear D. The germline V and J ends were trimmed by 0 bases and 2 bases, with 17 bases remaining between them. The length of the CDR3 is 17 residues. Germline CDR1 reads LGHNA; CDR2 reads YSLEER. DNA for the CDR3: TGCGCCAGCAGCCAAGAAGTCGATAGACCTCATCCCTACGAGCAGTACTTC. It is translated as CASSQEVDRPHPYEQYF.

This clone is a singleton in its sample. The CDR3 DNA sequence: TGCAGCGTTGCTGCCGGGGGGGCCCCCTACAATGAGCAGTTCTTC. Residues: CSVAAGGAPYNEQFF. V gene TRBV29-1 combines with J gene TRBJ2-1; TRBD2 matches at 8 bases. Trimming at V came to 4 bases and at J to 2 bases, leaving 7 bases not matched to a gene. Germline V gene lookup returns CDR1 SQVTM and CDR2 ANQGSEA. The CDR3 is made up of 15 amino acids.

The chain has TRBV9 and TRBJ2-5, with D perhaps given as TRBD1 or TRBD2 (5 bases each). The end of the DNA fits TRBJ2-7 better, so the J call may be wrong. CDR3 length: 16 amino acids. Per germline, CDR1 SGDLS and CDR2 YYNGEE. The CDR3 sequence is CASSNRDGQSGYEQYF. The CDR3 DNA sequence: TGTGCCAGCAGCAACCGGGACGGCCAGTCGGGCTACGAGCAGTACTTC.

The V call is TRBV5-4, the J call TRBJ1-1, with a possible D match to TRBD1 (6 bases). The CDR3 totals 17 residues. V was trimmed by 4 bases and J by 0 bases, leaving 19 bases between them. From germline, CDR1 is SGHNT and CDR2 YYREEE (reference sequence). The CDR3 is CASSPVGGAFLNTEAFF. The CDR3 region has the DNA TGTGCCAGCAGCCCCGTGGGGGGCGCATTCTTGAACACTGAAGCTTTCTTT.

The chain recombines TRBV2 with TRBJ2-5, with D maybe TRBD2 (6 bases). Between the trimmed V and J ends, which lost 8 bases and 4 bases, there was a span of 14 bases. Germline V gene sequence: CDR1 SNHLY, CDR2 FYNNEI. This CDR3 has 13 residues. The CDR3 DNA follows: TGTGCCAGCGCCGGGAGCATGAGAGAGACCCAGTACTTC. It yields the protein CASAGSMRETQYF.

This sequence joins TRBV10-3 and TRBJ2-1; D remains ambiguous. Germline V CDR1 and CDR2: ENHRY, SYGVKD. Trimming removed 3 bases at V and 8 bases at J, with 11 bases between. The CDR3 has 13 amino acids. The CDR3 protein is CAISEAWDYEQFF. CDR3 sequence (DNA): TGTGCCATCAGTGAAGCTTGGGATTATGAGCAGTTCTTC.

On this clone: A much larger clone differs by one base, so this may be a read error. This chain joins TRBV11-1 and TRBJ2-7; 9 nucleotides match TRBD1. The V gene's germline CDR1 is SGHAT and CDR2 FQDESV (reference sequence). With 4 bases clipped from V and 1 base from J, the junction kept 2 bases outside the gene matches. The CDR3 extends over 14 amino acids. In DNA, the CDR3 is TGTGCCAGCAGCTCCGGGACAGGGTCCTACGAGCAGTACTTC. Residues: CASSSGTGSYEQYF.

The rearrangement uses TRBV28 and TRBJ2-7; possibly TRBD1 for D (5 bases). Germline-derived CDR1 and CDR2 are MDHEN and SYDVKM. With 6 bases removed from V and 2 bases from J, the gap between germline ends came to 14 bases. The CDR3 has 14 amino acids. CDR3 region: CASRGPQVTYEQYF. CDR3 sequence (DNA): TGTGCCAGCAGGGGGCCACAGGTCACCTACGAGCAGTACTTC.

The CDR3 DNA follows: TGCAGCGGCGGGACAGTCTATGGCTACACCTTC. Protein sequence: CSGGTVYGYTF. The chain recombines TRBV29-1 with TRBJ1-2; TRBD1 aligns across 7 bases. The CDR3 has 11 amino acids. J gave up 4 bases and V 7 bases, and 3 bases lay outside the gene matches. Germline-derived CDR1 and CDR2 are SQVTM and ANQGSEA.

The CDR3 spells CASSPPRGTGESYTF. CDR3 DNA: TGTGCCAGCAGCCCTCCCCGAGGGACAGGGGAAAGCTACACCTTC. V and J are TRBV7-9 and TRBJ1-2; 10 nucleotides agree with TRBD1. CDR1 is SEHNR and CDR2 is FQNEAQ in the germline V gene (reference sequence). This CDR3 region has 15 residues. V dropped 5 bases and J dropped 9; count of bases not matched to a gene: 12.

V is TRBV11-1 and J is TRBJ1-4, with no clear D. This CDR3 contains 15 residues. Germline lookup yields CDR1 SGHAT and CDR2 FQDESV (reference sequence). Trimming took 1 base from V and 2 from J, leaving 8 bases between them. CDR3 nucleotides: TGTGCCAGCAGCTTAGACAGAGGTACTAATGAAAAACTGTTTTTT. Translation gives CASSLDRGTNEKLFF.

This clone was observed a single time. CDR3 sequence: CASTTGSYSNQPQHF. Here the CDR3 DNA reads TGCGCCAGTACTACAGGGTCATATAGCAATCAGCCCCAGCATTTT. The chain employs TRBV10-2 and TRBJ1-5; weak D call: TRBD1 (6 bases). The CDR3 consists of 15 residues. The V end lost 9 bases, the J end lost 0 bases, and 15 bases lay between the germline ends. The germline V gene has CDR1 WSHSY and CDR2 SAAADI.

The chain carries TRBV5-6 and TRBJ1-1, with D unresolved. This CDR3 spans 12 amino acids. Germline V gene lookup returns CDR1 SGHDT and CDR2 YYEEEE. The V end was cut by 6 bases, the J end by 7 bases, with 13 bases between. CDR3 region: CASNLPRGEAFF. The CDR3 DNA reads TGTGCCAGCAATCTTCCACGGGGTGAAGCTTTCTTT.

This chain joins TRBV11-2 and TRBJ1-6, with a tentative D call TRBD1 (5 bases). Germline-derived CDR1 and CDR2 are SGHAT and FQNNGV. CDR3 length: 16 amino acids. V was cut by 7 bases and J by 0 bases, with 13 bases left in between. In DNA, the CDR3 is TGTGCCAGCATCACGGGGCCTAGCTCCTATAATTCACCCCTCCACTTT. Its protein is CASITGPSSYNSPLHF. The full variable domain, rest sourced from reference TRBV11-2 and TRBJ1-6, is EAGVAQSPRYKIIEKRQSVAFWCNPISGHATLYWYQQILGQGPKLLIQFQNNGVVDDSQLPKDRFSAERLKGVDSTLKIQPAKLEDSAVYLCASITGPSSYNSPLHFGNGTRLTVT.

Written as DNA, the CDR3 is TGTGCCAGCACCTCAAGTAGCGGCACTGAAGCTTTCTTT. This gives the protein CASTSSSGTEAFF. The rearrangement links TRBV6-5 to TRBJ1-1; no definite D call. CDR3 length: 13 amino acids. Per germline, CDR1 MNHEY and CDR2 SVGAGI. V was cut by 7 bases and J by 4 bases, with 13 bases left in between.

This clone has only one observation. V usage is TRBV28 and J usage is TRBJ1-4; D is undetermined. V shed 7 bases and J shed 14 bases, with 17 bases lying between them. CDR1 is MDHEN, CDR2 SYDVKM, per germline. This CDR3 is 12 amino acids long. The chain's CDR3 is CASTTETSVLFF. CDR3 DNA sequence: TGTGCCAGCACCACCGAGACCTCGGTTCTGTTTTTT. The full variable domain, rest sourced from reference TRBV28 and TRBJ1-4, is DVKVTQSSRYLVKRTGEKVFLECVQDMDHENMFWYRQDPGLGLRLIYFSYDVKMKEKGDIPEGYSVSREKKERFSLILESASTNQTSMYLCASTTETSVLFFGSGTQLSVL.

Only one count was recorded for this clone. V and J are TRBV28 and TRBJ2-4; D uncertain. CDR1 MDHEN and CDR2 SYDVKM come from the germline V gene. CDR3 length equals 14 residues. V lost 3 bases, J lost 2 bases, and 8 bases lay in between. As DNA, the CDR3 is TGTGCCAGCAGTTTGTTATTGTCCAAAAACATTCAGTACTTC. Its protein is CASSLLLSKNIQYF. Together with reference TRBV28 and TRBJ2-4, the CDR3 gives the full variable domain: DVKVTQSSRYLVKRTGEKVFLECVQDMDHENMFWYRQDPGLGLRLIYFSYDVKMKEKGDIPEGYSVSREKKERFSLILESASTNQTSMYLCASSLLLSKNIQYFGAGTRLSVL.

The chain links TRBV19 to TRBJ2-5; D gene ambiguous. This CDR3 is 13 amino acids long. V shed 3 bases and J shed 12 bases, with 17 bases lying between them. CDR1 and CDR2 from the germline V gene are LNHDA and SQIVND (reference sequence). The CDR3 loop is CASSIGRPPKEYF. The CDR3 nucleotides are TGTGCCAGTAGTATTGGGCGTCCCCCCAAAGAGTACTTC.

J is TRBJ2-2 and V is TRBV7-2; 12 bases line up with TRBD2. J lost 6 bases, V lost 0 bases, and 2 bases had no gene match. This CDR3 has 16 residues. Germline lookup yields CDR1 SGHTA and CDR2 FQGNSA. Here the CDR3 DNA reads TGTGCCAGCAGCTTAGCGGGACTAGCGGGTCCCGGGGAGCTGTTTTTT. It encodes CASSLAGLAGPGELFF. The full variable domain, with the rest looked up from reference TRBV7-2 and TRBJ2-2, is GAGVSQSPSNKVTEKGKDVELRCDPISGHTALYWYRQSLGQGLEFLIYFQGNSAPDKSGLPSDRFSAERTGGSVSTLTIQRTQQEDSAVYLCASSLAGLAGPGELFFGEGSRLTVL.